These 11 T cell receptor beta chains share one sample of origin, sequenced in a study of blood T cell repertoires in COVID-19. Assay: immunoSEQ multiplex PCR; the TCRdb copy retains only in-frame clones and omits some. The table records more than 95,000 clones, around 83% of them present only once. Material: peripheral blood. These receptors were taken from a woman older than 75 with COVID-19, enrolled during active disease.

The V call is TRBV6-2 or TRBV6-3, the J call TRBJ1-3, with D uncertain. The CDR3 extends over 15 amino acids. Trimming stripped 0 bases from V and 1 base from J, with 7 bases between. Germline CDR1 and CDR2: MNHEY and SVGEGT. The CDR3 sequence: CASSYSPGSGNTIYF. In DNA form, the CDR3 reads TGTGCCAGCAGTTACTCGCCGGGATCTGGAAACACCATATATTTT.

This clone was observed once. V is TRBV9 and J is TRBJ2-7, with 12 bases matching TRBD2. V was clipped by 0 bases and J by 3 bases; unmatched bases: 7. This CDR3 comprises 17 residues. Per germline, CDR1 SGDLS and CDR2 YYNGEE. CDR3 sequence: CASSVGSGLAGSYEQYF. The CDR3 DNA follows: TGTGCCAGCAGCGTAGGAAGTGGACTAGCGGGGAGCTACGAGCAGTACTTC. Full variable domain (rest looked up from reference TRBV9 and TRBJ2-7): DSGVTQTPKHLITATGQRVTLRCSPRSGDLSVYWYQQSLDQGLQFLIQYYNGEERAKGNILERFSAQQFPDLHSELNLSSLELGDSALYFCASSVGSGLAGSYEQYFGPGTRLTVT.

The chain links TRBV7-2 to TRBJ1-5, with 8 nucleotides matching TRBD1. The junction had 8 bases not matched to a gene; V was cut back by 5 bases and J by 5 bases. In germline, CDR1 is SGHTA, CDR2 FQGNSA. This CDR3 spans 15 amino acids. CDR3 loop: CASSLRLTGDQPQHF. In nucleotides, the CDR3 is TGTGCCAGCAGCCTACGCTTGACAGGGGATCAGCCCCAGCATTTT.

The V call is TRBV9, the J call TRBJ2-1; 8 bases align to TRBD2. Germline V CDR1 and CDR2: SGDLS, YYNGEE. The CDR3 loop spans 15 amino acids. V lost 2 bases to trimming and J lost 4 bases; unmatched junction nucleotides: 5. CDR3 protein: CASSVTSAKYNEQFF. In DNA, the CDR3 is TGTGCCAGCAGCGTGACTAGCGCGAAATACAATGAGCAGTTCTTC.

The genes are TRBV12-3 or TRBV12-4 and TRBJ2-7; 7 bases are a match to TRBD2. J lost 2 bases, V lost 3 bases, and 1 base had no gene match. The CDR3 extends over 13 amino acids. This CDR3 is CASSFGTTYEQYF. The CDR3 region has the DNA TGTGCCAGCAGTTTCGGGACTACCTACGAGCAGTACTTC.

This chain connects TRBV6-2 or TRBV6-3 to TRBJ2-3; TRBD2 matches at 9 bases. This CDR3 has 17 amino acids. V lost 0 bases and J lost 4; bases outside the gene matches: 8. Germline loops: CDR1 MNHEY, CDR2 SVGEGT. CDR3 sequence: CASSYSVASGNADTQYF. CDR3 DNA sequence: TGTGCCAGCAGTTACTCGGTGGCTAGCGGGAACGCAGATACGCAGTATTTT.

The chain has TRBV28 and TRBJ1-2; no clear D gene. The CDR3 runs 10 residues. Looked up from germline, CDR1 is MDHEN and CDR2 is SYDVKM. V gave up 6 bases and J gave up 8 bases, with 7 bases separating them. The CDR3 DNA follows: TGTGCCAGCAGCCGCGGGGGCTACACCTTC. Translation: CASSRGGYTF.

The chain combines TRBV20-1 with TRBJ2-3, with 9 bases matching TRBD2. The CDR3 loop spans 16 amino acids. V was clipped by 5 bases and J by 0 bases; unmatched bases: 9. Germline lookup yields CDR1 DFQATT and CDR2 SNEGSKA (reference sequence). The CDR3 DNA reads TGCAGTGCTTGTGCCGGGCTAGCGGGGAGCACAGATACGCAGTATTTT. Amino acids: CSACAGLAGSTDTQYF.

This chain uses TRBV19 with TRBJ1-1, with D uncertain. Germline V gives CDR1 LNHDA, CDR2 SQIVND (reference sequence). Between the trimmed V and J ends, which lost 5 bases and 4 bases, there was a span of 8 bases. The CDR3 is made up of 12 amino acids. The CDR3 coding sequence is TGTGCCAGTAGTGGACGGGGCACTGAAGCTTTCTTT. Protein: CASSGRGTEAFF.

Regarding this clone: Other DNA sequences from this sample encode an identical CDR3 as well. The chain carries TRBV28 and TRBJ1-2; 7 bases are a match to TRBD1. V shed 2 bases and J 3 bases; nucleotides not matched to a gene: 0. Looked up from germline, CDR1 is MDHEN and CDR2 is SYDVKM. The length of the CDR3 is 13 residues. DNA of the CDR3: TGTGCCAGCAGTTTAACAGGGGACTATGGCTACACCTTC. It specifies CASSLTGDYGYTF.

The V call is TRBV5-8, the J call TRBJ1-1; D is uncertain. Trimming stripped 5 bases from V and 1 base from J, with 18 bases between. CDR1 and CDR2 (germline): SGHTS, YDEGEE. There are 16 residues in the CDR3. The CDR3: CASRVRTTKGNTEAFF. As DNA, the CDR3 is TGTGCCAGCAGAGTCAGGACTACCAAGGGGAACACTGAAGCTTTCTTT. Complete variable domain (other parts from reference TRBV5-8 and TRBJ1-1): EAGVTQSPTHLIKTRGQQATLRCSPISGHTSVYWYQQALGLGLQFLLWYDEGEERNRGNFPPRFSGRQFPNYSSELNVNALELEDSALYLCASRVRTTKGNTEAFFGQGTRLTVV.